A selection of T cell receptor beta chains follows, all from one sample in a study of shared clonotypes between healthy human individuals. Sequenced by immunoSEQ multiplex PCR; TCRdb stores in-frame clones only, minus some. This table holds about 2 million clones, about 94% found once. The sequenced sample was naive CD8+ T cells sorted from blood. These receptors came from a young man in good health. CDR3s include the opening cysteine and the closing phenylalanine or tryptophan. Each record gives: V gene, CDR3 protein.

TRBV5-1,CASSLARTIQETQYF
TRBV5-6,CASSLDGIYEQYF
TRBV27,CASRPGINLYNSPLHF
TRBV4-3,CASSQDPGQGVYEQYF
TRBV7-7,CASSLSRTSEQFF
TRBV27,CASRSQGDQETQYF
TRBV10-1,CASSEGESGTYEQYF
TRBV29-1,CSVAGGSSYEQYF
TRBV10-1,CASSETRLNTEAFF
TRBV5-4,CASSLANGTRDKISSYEQYF
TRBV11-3,CASSLVVALDEKLFF
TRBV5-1,CASSLVLAGGTDTQYF
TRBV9,CASHGGGENTEAFF
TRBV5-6,CASSPGLGMVNNEQFF
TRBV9,CASSASDSGIQYF
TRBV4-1,CASSHSSGAYEQYF
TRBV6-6,CASSFTRDEQFF
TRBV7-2,CASSLAVQRSTDTQYF
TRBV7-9,CASSRGQGAINEQFF
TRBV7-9,CASSPPLARKNYEQYF
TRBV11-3,CASSLQDSYEQYF
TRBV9,CASSVTGLSSYEQYF
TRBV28,CASSLRLTLGQGQVNEQYF